Following are 30 T cell receptor beta chains from one sample sequenced in a study of blood T cell repertoires in COVID-19. Profiling relied on immunoSEQ multiplex PCR, and the TCRdb table lists in-frame clones only, not all of them. The repertoire holds more than 85,000 clones, with 72% as singletons. Sequencing input: peripheral blood. The origin of the receptors is an older woman with acute or convalescent COVID-19.

The chain is built from TRBV10-3 and TRBJ1-1; 9 positions agree with TRBD1. CDR3 length equals 14 residues. Unmatched junction bases numbered 17, after V lost 10 bases and J lost 11 bases. Germline assignment: CDR1 ENHRY and CDR2 SYGVKD. CDR3 DNA: TGTGCCACACAGGGGGCAACAGTCGGTGGTGAGGCTTTCTTT. Translation: CATQGATVGGEAFF.

The chain employs TRBV19 and TRBJ1-1; D possibly corresponds to TRBD1 (6 bases). V lost 2 bases and J lost 11, with 18 bases in between. The CDR3 totals 14 residues. Germline V gene data show CDR1 as LNHDA and CDR2 as SQIVND (reference sequence). CDR3 loop: CASSIRQDRTTAFF. CDR3 nucleotide sequence: TGTGCCAGTAGTATAAGACAGGATAGAACTACGGCTTTCTTT.

The chain links TRBV2 to TRBJ2-1; 7 bases line up with TRBD1. CDR1 and CDR2 from the germline V gene are SNHLY and FYNNEI. CDR3 length: 14 amino acids. Trimming at V came to 9 bases and at J to 0 bases, leaving 5 bases not matched to a gene. CDR3 DNA sequence: TGTGCCAGTGGGGGACAGAGCTCCTACAATGAGCAGTTCTTC. It specifies CASGGQSSYNEQFF.

The chain is built from TRBV14 and TRBJ1-1; the match to TRBD1 covers 8 bases. CDR3 size: 14 residues. CDR1 is SGHDN and CDR2 is FVKESK in the germline V gene. V was clipped by 0 bases and J by 10 bases; unmatched bases: 7. In DNA, the CDR3 is TGTGCCAGCAGCCAAGATCCAGGGGGCGGAGGAGCTTTCTTT. Protein sequence: CASSQDPGGGGAFF.

This rearrangement joins TRBV7-9 to TRBJ1-6, with D possibly TRBD1 on 6 matching bases. V lost 4 bases to trimming and J lost 9 bases, with 19 bases between them. CDR3 length equals 16 residues. From germline, CDR1 is SEHNR and CDR2 FQNEAQ (reference sequence). This chain's CDR3 is CASSSRLQGKGSPLHF. The CDR3 nucleotides read TGTGCCAGCAGCTCACGTCTACAGGGAAAGGGTTCACCCCTCCACTTT.

V is TRBV18 and J is TRBJ1-3; maybe TRBD1 (5 bases). The CDR3 has 15 amino acids. Germline V gene data show CDR1 as KGHSH and CDR2 as LQKENI. Trimming removed 3 bases at V and 4 bases at J, with 13 bases between. In DNA, the CDR3 is TGTGCCAGCTCACCCCAGGGCGGTCTGGGAAACACCATATATTTT. This encodes CASSPQGGLGNTIYF.

The chain uses TRBV5-1 and TRBJ1-3, with D unclear. The CDR3 runs 15 residues. Germline CDR1 is SGHRS and CDR2 is YFSETQ. The V and J ends lost 5 bases and 0 bases respectively, with 12 bases between them. The CDR3 region is CASRIATDSGNTIYF. The DNA of the CDR3 is TGCGCCAGCAGAATTGCTACAGACTCTGGAAACACCATATATTTT.

This chain uses TRBV30 with TRBJ1-4, with 9 positions matching TRBD1. The V gene's germline CDR1 is GTSNPN and CDR2 SVGIG (reference sequence). V was pared by 3 bases and J by 8 bases, with 7 bases of the junction left unmatched. This CDR3 comprises 14 residues. In DNA, the CDR3 is TGTGCCTGGAGGGTTTCCGGGACAGGGGAAAAACTGTTTTTT. It codes for CAWRVSGTGEKLFF. Looking up the rest from reference TRBV30 and TRBJ1-4 gives the full variable domain: SQTIHQWPATLVQPVGSPLSLECTVEGTSNPNLYWYRQAAGRGLQLLFYSVGIGQISSEVPQNLSASRPQDRQFILSSKKLLLSDSGFYLCAWRVSGTGEKLFFGSGTQLSVL.

V and J are TRBV28 and TRBJ1-4; the D gene is possibly TRBD1 (5 bases). CDR1 is MDHEN, CDR2 SYDVKM, per germline. V dropped 2 bases and J dropped 0 bases, with 10 bases sitting between them. This CDR3 contains 16 residues. Here the CDR3 DNA reads TGTGCCAGCAGTTTACAGGGACTCTCAACTAATGAAAAACTGTTTTTT. It codes for CASSLQGLSTNEKLFF.

The J gene is TRBJ2-7, the V gene TRBV12-5, with 7 bases that match TRBD2. The V and J ends lost 6 bases and 9 bases, in that order; junction bases with no gene match: 14. The CDR3 is 14 amino acids. Germline V gene sequence: CDR1 LGHNT, CDR2 FRNRAP. CDR3 loop: CASGHTSRGGLQYF. The CDR3, as DNA: TGTGCTAGTGGCCACACATCTCGCGGGGGATTGCAGTACTTC. The whole variable domain, filled in from reference TRBV12-5 and TRBJ2-7, reads DARVTQTPRHKVTEMGQEVTMRCQPILGHNTVFWYRQTMMQGLELLAYFRNRAPLDDSGMPKDRFSAEMPDATLATLKIQPSEPRDSAVYFCASGHTSRGGLQYFGPGTRLTVT.

This chain links TRBV7-6 with TRBJ2-5, with TRBD2 identical over 15 bases. V shed 5 bases, J shed 3 bases, and the junction held 4 bases outside the gene matches. The CDR3 consists of 16 residues. Germline V gives CDR1 SGHVS, CDR2 FNYEAQ. CDR3 residues: CASSPGTSGGKETQYF. As DNA, the CDR3 is TGTGCCAGCAGCCCCGGGACTAGCGGGGGGAAAGAGACCCAGTACTTC.

CDR3 bases: TGTGCCAGCTGCGGGACAGGGGATTCCAGGGGGACCCAGTACTTC. It translates to CASCGTGDSRGTQYF. The rearrangement links TRBV7-9 to TRBJ2-5, with 10 bases that match TRBD1. J lost 7 bases, V lost 8 bases, and 13 bases had no gene match. Germline-derived CDR1 and CDR2 are SEHNR and FQNEAQ (reference sequence). The CDR3 runs to 15 residues.

This clone has a single count. The genes are TRBV7-3 and TRBJ2-1; 12 bases fit TRBD2. The CDR3 has 15 amino acids. In germline, CDR1 is SGHTA, CDR2 FQGTGA. With V trimmed by 5 bases and J by 4 bases, 3 bases remained unmatched. Here the CDR3 reads CASSRTSGMYNEQFF. For the CDR3, the DNA is TGTGCCAGCAGCCGGACTAGCGGGATGTACAATGAGCAGTTCTTC.

The chain couples TRBV6-5 to TRBJ1-2; D possibly corresponds to TRBD1 (5 bases). The germline V gene has CDR1 MNHEY and CDR2 SVGAGI. The length of the CDR3 is 11 residues. V was pared by 6 bases and J by 4 bases, with 6 bases between. The CDR3 region is CASSDSYGYTF. DNA of the CDR3: TGTGCCAGCAGCGACAGCTATGGCTACACCTTC.

This clone was picked up one time. The chain is built from TRBV24-1 and TRBJ2-2; weak D call: TRBD1 (5 bases). Trimming cost V 4 bases and J 8 bases, with 16 bases left between them. Germline CDR1 KGHDR, CDR2 SFDVKD. This CDR3 comprises 15 residues. The DNA for the CDR3 is TGTGCCACCAGTGAATTGGGGCGATCCGCGGGGGAGCTGTTTTTT. Translating it yields CATSELGRSAGELFF.

This clone was seen more than once but under ten times. The chain carries TRBV10-3 and TRBJ2-5; 8 positions agree with TRBD1. CDR3 size: 15 residues. Germline V gives CDR1 ENHRY, CDR2 SYGVKD. V lost 3 bases to trimming and J lost 1 base; unmatched junction nucleotides: 4. CDR3 sequence (DNA): TGTGCCATCAGTGAAAACAGGGGGTTCCAAGAGACCCAGTACTTC. Protein product: CAISENRGFQETQYF.

V is TRBV7-3 and J is TRBJ1-6; a weak D match, TRBD1 (5 bases). The CDR3 extends over 15 amino acids. Germline V gives CDR1 SGHTA, CDR2 FQGTGA. V was trimmed by 5 bases and J by 0 bases, leaving 8 bases between them. The CDR3 DNA reads as TGTGCCAGCAGCCCCGACAGCTCCTATAATTCACCCCTCCACTTT. Translated: CASSPDSSYNSPLHF.

The rearrangement links TRBV3-1 (or the pseudogene TRBV3-2) to TRBJ2-7; 7 bases agree with TRBD1. The V and J ends lost 3 bases and 3 bases, in that order; junction bases with no gene match: 8. The CDR3 totals 15 residues. Germline loops: CDR1 LGHDT, CDR2 YNNKEL (reference sequence). Here the CDR3 reads CASSQRLQGLYEQYF. The CDR3 DNA is TGTGCCAGCAGCCAGAGGTTACAGGGGCTCTACGAGCAGTACTTC.

The chain links TRBV2 to TRBJ1-6; 9 positions agree with TRBD1. This CDR3 is built from 15 residues. Germline lookup yields CDR1 SNHLY and CDR2 FYNNEI. Unmatched junction bases numbered 5, after V lost 4 bases and J lost 7 bases. The CDR3 DNA sequence: TGTGCCAGCAGTGGGGGACAGGGAAGGAATTCACCCCTCCACTTT. Its translation is CASSGGQGRNSPLHF.

V usage is TRBV4-2 and J usage is TRBJ2-1; D gene unclear. Germline lookup yields CDR1 LGHNA and CDR2 YNFKEQ. Trimming stripped 4 bases from V and 4 bases from J, with 14 bases between. The CDR3 has 15 residues. Here the CDR3 reads CASSPASGPYNEQFF. The DNA of the CDR3 is TGTGCCAGCAGCCCTGCGAGTGGGCCGTACAATGAGCAGTTCTTC.

This chain connects TRBV5-6 to TRBJ1-4; 8 bases are shared with TRBD1. Germline lookup yields CDR1 SGHDT and CDR2 YYEEEE. V was clipped by 2 bases and J by 8 bases; unmatched bases: 5. The CDR3 is 14 residues long. CDR3 amino acids: CASSFGQGYEKLFF. The CDR3 DNA is TGTGCCAGCAGCTTCGGACAGGGATACGAAAAACTGTTTTTT.

In this sample, this clone turned up a few times. The chain is built from TRBV11-2 and TRBJ1-5, with no clear D. This CDR3 region has 13 residues. With 0 bases removed from V and 6 bases from J, the gap between germline ends came to 6 bases. The germline V gene encodes CDR1 SGHAT and CDR2 FQNNGV. The CDR3 coding sequence is TGTGCCAGCAGCTTAGATCTAAGTCAGCCCCAGCATTTT. Protein sequence: CASSLDLSQPQHF.

This clone was seen only once. V gene TRBV7-6 combines with J gene TRBJ2-1; 7 positions match TRBD1. The CDR3 totals 19 residues. V shed 5 bases, J shed 0 bases, and the junction held 16 bases outside the gene matches. The germline gives CDR1 SGHVS, CDR2 FNYEAQ. The CDR3 nucleotides are TGTGCCAGCAGCCGCTACCCCCGGACAGGAGTAATCTCCTACAATGAGCAGTTCTTC. Its protein product is CASSRYPRTGVISYNEQFF.

The genes are TRBV5-3 and TRBJ1-1, with D perhaps matching TRBD1 (6 bases). TRBV5-3 is designated an ORF whose function remains uncertain. The V and J ends lost 4 bases and 7 bases respectively, with 14 bases between them. This CDR3 region has 13 residues. In nucleotides, the CDR3 is TGTGCCAGAAGCGATAGAGGCAGGGGTGAAGCTTTCTTT. Its protein product is CARSDRGRGEAFF.

V and J are TRBV5-1 and TRBJ1-6; 8 nucleotides align to TRBD1. With 4 bases clipped from V and 9 bases from J, the junction kept 9 bases outside the gene matches. Germline V gene lookup returns CDR1 SGHRS and CDR2 YFSETQ. The CDR3 covers 15 residues. CDR3 region: CASSDDATGVSPLHF. The CDR3 region has the DNA TGCGCCAGCAGCGACGATGCGACAGGGGTTTCACCCCTCCACTTT.

The V gene is TRBV27, the J gene TRBJ1-5; D ambiguous. The V end was cut by 6 bases, the J end by 2 bases, with 8 bases between. Germline values: CDR1 MNHEY, CDR2 SMNVEV (reference sequence). The CDR3 spans 13 residues. CDR3 amino acids: CASSRGGNQPQHF. The CDR3 DNA is TGTGCCAGCAGCCGGGGAGGCAATCAGCCCCAGCATTTT.

The chain recombines TRBV5-1 with TRBJ1-4; weak D call: TRBD1 (5 bases). The CDR3 is 15 amino acids. Germline values: CDR1 SGHRS, CDR2 YFSETQ. Deletions cut 0 bases from V and 6 bases from J, with 12 bases between. CDR3 nucleotides: TGCGCCAGCAGCTTGGGTCGGGGAGGGGATGAAAAACTGTTTTTT. It translates to CASSLGRGGDEKLFF.

The chain carries TRBV6-6 and TRBJ2-5, with D maybe TRBD2 (7 bases). V gave up 5 bases and J gave up 2 bases, with 12 bases separating them. Germline assignment: CDR1 MNHNY and CDR2 SVGAGI (reference sequence). The length of the CDR3 is 14 residues. In DNA, the CDR3 is TGTGCCAGCAGTAGGGGGGGGCCACAAGAGACCCAGTACTTC. Translated, it gives CASSRGGPQETQYF.

This clone came up once. J is TRBJ1-1 and V is TRBV28; no clear D. V was cut by 3 bases and J by 10 bases, with 9 bases left in between. Germline CDR1 and CDR2: MDHEN and SYDVKM. The CDR3 extends over 11 amino acids. Written as DNA, the CDR3 is TGTGCCAGCAGTTTTCCGGGAAGAGCTTTCTTT. It codes for CASSFPGRAFF.

This chain uses TRBV4-2 with TRBJ2-1, with D perhaps TRBD2 (7 bases). Germline V gene lookup returns CDR1 LGHNA and CDR2 YNFKEQ. This CDR3 contains 17 residues. The germline V and J ends were trimmed by 3 bases and 0 bases, with 15 bases remaining between them. CDR3 sequence reads: CASSQEGGGLSYNEQFF. In DNA, the CDR3 is TGTGCCAGCAGCCAGGAGGGAGGGGGGCTCTCCTACAATGAGCAGTTCTTC.